These T cell receptor beta chains were read from a single sample in a study of regulatory T cells in long-lasting Graves disease. TCRdb called the multiplex PCR reads again in MiXCR, with one record for every CDR3 protein. Of roughly 500,000 distinct CDR3 sequences in the sample, less than 25% were seen once. The sequenced sample was peripheral blood mononuclear cells (PBMCs), obtained when the disease was refractory, from a patient treated with antithyroid drugs. These receptors were collected from a female donor with Graves disease. Both conserved end residues are part of each CDR3. Each record gives: D gene, V gene, J gene, clone size, CDR3 protein, CDR3 DNA. The D gene is left open where the match is weak. Expanded clones get a size class; other rows say once, few or many, or leave the size out.

d_gene: TRBD1; v_gene: TRBV27; j_gene: TRBJ1-5; abundance: .; CDR3aa: CASSLRTGVQPQHF; CDR3nt: TGTGCCAGCAGTCTCCGGACAGGGGTTCAGCCCCAGCATTTT
d_gene: .; v_gene: TRBV6-1; j_gene: TRBJ2-1; abundance: .; CDR3aa: CASRRGENSYNEQFF; CDR3nt: TGTGCCAGCAGAAGGGGGGAAAACTCCTACAATGAGCAGTTCTTC
d_gene: .; v_gene: TRBV15; j_gene: TRBJ1-1; abundance: few; CDR3aa: CATSRTRGWGDTEAFF; CDR3nt: TGTGCCACCAGCAGGACGCGGGGTTGGGGGGACACTGAAGCTTTCTTT
d_gene: TRBD1; v_gene: TRBV6-2/TRBV6-3; j_gene: TRBJ2-7; abundance: .; CDR3aa: CASPPGQGVLGSYEQYF; CDR3nt: TGTGCCAGCCCCCCGGGACAGGGCGTATTGGGTTCCTACGAGCAGTACTTC
d_gene: .; v_gene: TRBV28; j_gene: TRBJ2-4; abundance: many; CDR3aa: CASSNQQGSKNIQYF; CDR3nt: TGTGCCAGCAGTAACCAACAGGGATCCAAAAACATTCAGTACTTC
d_gene: TRBD2; v_gene: TRBV7-2; j_gene: TRBJ2-7; abundance: many; CDR3aa: CASSKPSGGAREQYF; CDR3nt: TGTGCCAGCAGCAAACCTAGCGGGGGGGCGCGTGAGCAGTACTTC
d_gene: TRBD2; v_gene: TRBV11-2; j_gene: TRBJ2-5; abundance: many; CDR3aa: CASSSWAGEETQYF; CDR3nt: TGTGCCAGCAGCTCGTGGGCGGGAGAAGAGACCCAGTACTTC
d_gene: .; v_gene: TRBV30; j_gene: TRBJ1-4; abundance: .; CDR3aa: CAGRGPANEKLFF; CDR3nt: TGTGCCGGAAGGGGACCGGCTAATGAAAAACTGTTTTTT
d_gene: TRBD1; v_gene: TRBV5-1; j_gene: TRBJ2-5; abundance: .; CDR3aa: CASSRQGVGETQYF; CDR3nt: TGCGCCAGCAGCCGGCAGGGGGTCGGTGAGACCCAGTACTTC
d_gene: TRBD1; v_gene: TRBV4-3; j_gene: TRBJ1-2; abundance: .; CDR3aa: CASSQADRADYGYTF; CDR3nt: TGCGCCAGCAGCCAAGCGGACAGGGCAGATTATGGCTACACCTTC
d_gene: .; v_gene: TRBV10-3; j_gene: TRBJ1-5; abundance: few; CDR3aa: CAISNTNQPQHF; CDR3nt: TGTGCCATCAGTAACACCAATCAGCCCCAGCATTTT
d_gene: TRBD1; v_gene: TRBV6-1; j_gene: TRBJ1-4; abundance: many; CDR3aa: CASSDSGQHNEKLFF; CDR3nt: TGTGCCAGCAGTGACTCGGGACAGCATAATGAAAAACTGTTTTTT
d_gene: TRBD1; v_gene: TRBV4-1; j_gene: TRBJ1-4; abundance: few; CDR3aa: CASGQGGRDEKLFF; CDR3nt: TGCGCCAGCGGCCAGGGGGGTCGAGACGAAAAACTGTTTTTT
d_gene: .; v_gene: TRBV28; j_gene: TRBJ2-7; abundance: many; CDR3aa: CASSALLRRGLSYEQYF; CDR3nt: TGTGCCAGCAGTGCCCTCCTTCGGAGGGGACTCTCCTACGAGCAGTACTTC
d_gene: .; v_gene: TRBV14; j_gene: TRBJ2-2; abundance: .; CDR3aa: CASSQDFTGELFF; CDR3nt: TGTGCCAGCAGCCAAGATTTCACCGGGGAGCTGTTTTTT
d_gene: TRBD2; v_gene: TRBV12-3/TRBV12-4; j_gene: TRBJ2-1; abundance: few; CDR3aa: CASSGIRGSGNQFF; CDR3nt: TGTGCCAGCAGCGGCATCCGGGGTAGCGGGAATCAGTTCTTC
d_gene: .; v_gene: TRBV20-1; j_gene: TRBJ2-5; abundance: many; CDR3aa: CSASRFGETQYF; CDR3nt: TGCAGTGCTAGTCGCTTCGGAGAGACCCAGTACTTC
d_gene: .; v_gene: TRBV10-3; j_gene: TRBJ2-5; abundance: many; CDR3aa: CAISAGIQETQYF; CDR3nt: TGTGCCATCAGTGCGGGGATCCAAGAGACCCAGTACTTC
d_gene: .; v_gene: TRBV29-1; j_gene: TRBJ2-5; abundance: many; CDR3aa: CSVDGSAETQYF; CDR3nt: TGCAGCGTTGATGGCAGCGCGGAGACCCAGTACTTC
d_gene: .; v_gene: TRBV12-3/TRBV12-4; j_gene: TRBJ1-1; abundance: many; CDR3aa: CASSFLDRFNTEAFF; CDR3nt: TGTGCCAGCAGTTTCCTTGACAGATTCAACACTGAAGCTTTCTTT
d_gene: .; v_gene: TRBV12-3/TRBV12-4; j_gene: TRBJ1-5; abundance: many; CDR3aa: CASIYGEYQPQHF; CDR3nt: TGTGCCAGCATCTATGGAGAGTATCAGCCCCAGCATTTT
d_gene: .; v_gene: TRBV18; j_gene: TRBJ2-5; abundance: .; CDR3aa: CASSPLSQETQYF; CDR3nt: TGTGCCAGCTCTCCACTATCCCAAGAGACCCAGTACTTC
d_gene: .; v_gene: TRBV28; j_gene: TRBJ1-6; abundance: many; CDR3aa: CASSLLALVSPLHF; CDR3nt: TGTGCCAGCAGTTTATTAGCCCTGGTTTCACCCCTCCACTTT
d_gene: .; v_gene: TRBV6-9; j_gene: TRBJ2-7; abundance: few; CDR3aa: CASSYRKAYEQYF; CDR3nt: TGTGCCAGCAGTTACCGTAAGGCCTACGAGCAGTACTTC
d_gene: TRBD1; v_gene: TRBV29-1; j_gene: TRBJ1-1; abundance: .; CDR3aa: CSVAVTGDTEAFF; CDR3nt: TGCAGCGTCGCCGTTACAGGGGATACTGAAGCTTTCTTT
d_gene: .; v_gene: TRBV6-5; j_gene: TRBJ2-7; abundance: many; CDR3aa: CASSLGAEQYF; CDR3nt: TGTGCCAGCAGTTTGGGGGCCGAGCAGTACTTC
d_gene: .; v_gene: TRBV10-3; j_gene: TRBJ2-7; abundance: .; CDR3aa: CAISPGQGYSGRAGEQYF; CDR3nt: TGTGCCATCAGCCCGGGACAGGGGTACAGCGGGAGGGCCGGCGAGCAGTACTTC
d_gene: .; v_gene: TRBV7-3; j_gene: TRBJ2-3; abundance: .; CDR3aa: CASSHGVSGDTQYF; CDR3nt: TGTGCCAGCAGCCACGGCGTAAGCGGAGATACGCAGTATTTT
d_gene: .; v_gene: TRBV28; j_gene: TRBJ2-7; abundance: many; CDR3aa: CASSSPASGSYEQYF; CDR3nt: TGTGCCAGCAGTTCCCCAGCCAGTGGATCCTACGAGCAGTACTTC
d_gene: .; v_gene: TRBV12-3/TRBV12-4; j_gene: TRBJ1-3; abundance: once; CDR3aa: CASSIEGRMNTIYF; CDR3nt: TGTGCCAGCAGTATAGAGGGAAGGATGAACACCATATATTTT
d_gene: .; v_gene: TRBV19; j_gene: TRBJ1-5; abundance: .; CDR3aa: CASSAGQPQHF; CDR3nt: TGTGCCAGTAGTGCGGGGCAGCCCCAGCATTTT
d_gene: .; v_gene: TRBV3-1; j_gene: TRBJ2-4; abundance: .; CDR3aa: CASSQDSVAKNIQYF; CDR3nt: TGTGCCAGCAGCCAAGATAGCGTTGCCAAAAACATTCAGTACTTC